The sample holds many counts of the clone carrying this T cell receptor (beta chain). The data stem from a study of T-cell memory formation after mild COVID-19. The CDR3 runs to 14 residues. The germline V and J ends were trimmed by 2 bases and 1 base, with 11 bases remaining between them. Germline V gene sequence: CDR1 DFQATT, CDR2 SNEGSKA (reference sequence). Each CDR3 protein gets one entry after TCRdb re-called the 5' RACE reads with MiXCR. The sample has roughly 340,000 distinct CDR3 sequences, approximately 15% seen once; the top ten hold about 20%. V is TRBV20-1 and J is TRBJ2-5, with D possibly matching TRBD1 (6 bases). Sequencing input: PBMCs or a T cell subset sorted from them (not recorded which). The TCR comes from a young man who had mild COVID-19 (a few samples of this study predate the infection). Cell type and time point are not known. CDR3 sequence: CSARSGAPQETQYF. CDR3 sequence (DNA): TGCAGTGCTAGATCAGGGGCCCCCCAAGAGACCCAGTACTTC.